Only one count was recorded for the clone carrying this T cell receptor (beta chain). Trimming removed 5 bases from V and 1 base from J, with 17 bases in between. Germline CDR1 is MDHEN and CDR2 is SYDVKM. CDR3 length: 16 amino acids. The sample comes from a study of blood T cell repertoires in COVID-19. Study-level background: COVID-19 samples collected from the United States, Italy and Spain covered acute and convalescent phases. Nucleic acid was either cDNA or gDNA, and it came from T cells, B-cell-depleted T cells, or PBMCs.

As handled by the study authors: Reference gene primer amplification yielded estimated nucleated cell counts. This table comes from immunoSEQ multiplex PCR, and its TCRdb copy is limited to in-frame clones, with some not included. V, J and clone size are those of that table, while D and trimming were read from the DNA. The data contain around 130,000 clones, about 84% of them singletons. The receptor was derived from a man aged 60 to 75 with acute or convalescent COVID-19. The chain recombines TRBV28 with TRBJ2-5; a weak D match, TRBD1 (5 bases). The sequenced material came from peripheral blood. CDR3 coding DNA: TGTGCCAGCAGTAACCAAAGGTGGCAGGGCCAAGAGACCCAGTACTTC. Protein: CASSNQRWQGQETQYF.